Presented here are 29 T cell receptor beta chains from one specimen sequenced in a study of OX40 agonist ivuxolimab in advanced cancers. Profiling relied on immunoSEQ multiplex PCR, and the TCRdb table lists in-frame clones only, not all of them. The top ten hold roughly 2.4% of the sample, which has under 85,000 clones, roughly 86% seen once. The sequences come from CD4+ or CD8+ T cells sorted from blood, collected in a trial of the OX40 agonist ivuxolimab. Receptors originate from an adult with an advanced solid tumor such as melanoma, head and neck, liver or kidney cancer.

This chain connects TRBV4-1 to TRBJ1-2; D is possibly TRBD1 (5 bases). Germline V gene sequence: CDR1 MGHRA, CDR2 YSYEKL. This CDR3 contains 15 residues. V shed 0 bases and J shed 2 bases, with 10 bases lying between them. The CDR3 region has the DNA TGCGCCAGCAGCCAAGAGTCAGGGAAGAACTATGGCTACACCTTC. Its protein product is CASSQESGKNYGYTF.

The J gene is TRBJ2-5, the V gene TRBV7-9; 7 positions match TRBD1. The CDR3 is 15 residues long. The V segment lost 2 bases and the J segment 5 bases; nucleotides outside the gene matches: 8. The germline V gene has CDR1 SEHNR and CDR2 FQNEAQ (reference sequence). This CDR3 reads CASSLQQGMRETQYF. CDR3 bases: TGTGCCAGCAGCTTACAACAGGGGATGAGGGAGACCCAGTACTTC.

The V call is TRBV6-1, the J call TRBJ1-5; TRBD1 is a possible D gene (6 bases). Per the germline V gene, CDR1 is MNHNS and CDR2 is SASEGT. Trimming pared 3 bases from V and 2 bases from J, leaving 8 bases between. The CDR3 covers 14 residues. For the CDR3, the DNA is TGTGCCAGCAGTGAGTACAGGGGCAATCAGCCCCAGCATTTT. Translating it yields CASSEYRGNQPQHF.

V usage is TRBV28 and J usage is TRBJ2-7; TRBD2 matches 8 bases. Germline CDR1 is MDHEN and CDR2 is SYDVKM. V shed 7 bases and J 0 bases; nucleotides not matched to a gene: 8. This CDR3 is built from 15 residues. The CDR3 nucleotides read TGTGCCAGCATCTCCGGGGGGGTCAGCTCCTACGAGCAGTACTTC. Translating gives CASISGGVSSYEQYF.

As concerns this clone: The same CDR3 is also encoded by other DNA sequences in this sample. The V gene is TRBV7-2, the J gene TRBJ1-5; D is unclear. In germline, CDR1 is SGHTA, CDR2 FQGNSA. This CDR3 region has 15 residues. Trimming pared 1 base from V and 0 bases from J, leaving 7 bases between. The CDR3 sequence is CASSLGGYSNQPQHF. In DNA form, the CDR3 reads TGTGCCAGCAGCTTAGGAGGATATAGCAATCAGCCCCAGCATTTT.

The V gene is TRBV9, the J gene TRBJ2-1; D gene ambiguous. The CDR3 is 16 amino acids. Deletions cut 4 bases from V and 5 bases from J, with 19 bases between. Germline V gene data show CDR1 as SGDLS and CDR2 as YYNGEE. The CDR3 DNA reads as TGTGCCAGCAGCCCCCGACTCTTTGAAACAAACAATGAGCAGTTCTTC. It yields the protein CASSPRLFETNNEQFF.

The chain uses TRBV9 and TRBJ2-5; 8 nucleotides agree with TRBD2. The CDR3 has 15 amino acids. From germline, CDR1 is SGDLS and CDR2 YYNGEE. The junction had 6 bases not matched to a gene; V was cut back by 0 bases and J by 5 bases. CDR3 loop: CASSVAGGRVETQYF. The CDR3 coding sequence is TGTGCCAGCAGCGTAGCGGGAGGGAGGGTGGAGACCCAGTACTTC.

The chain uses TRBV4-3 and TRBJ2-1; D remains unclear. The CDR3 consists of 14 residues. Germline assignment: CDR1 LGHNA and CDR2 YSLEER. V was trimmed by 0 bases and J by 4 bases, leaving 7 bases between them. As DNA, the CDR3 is TGCGCCAGCAGCCAAGAACCCCAGTACAATGAGCAGTTCTTC. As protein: CASSQEPQYNEQFF.

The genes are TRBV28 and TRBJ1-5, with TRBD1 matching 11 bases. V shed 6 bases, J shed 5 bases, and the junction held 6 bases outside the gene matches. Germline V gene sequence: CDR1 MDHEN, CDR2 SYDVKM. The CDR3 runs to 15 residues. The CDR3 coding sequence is TGTGCCAGCAGATCGGGACAGGGGGGACATCAGCCCCAGCATTTT. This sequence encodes CASRSGQGGHQPQHF.

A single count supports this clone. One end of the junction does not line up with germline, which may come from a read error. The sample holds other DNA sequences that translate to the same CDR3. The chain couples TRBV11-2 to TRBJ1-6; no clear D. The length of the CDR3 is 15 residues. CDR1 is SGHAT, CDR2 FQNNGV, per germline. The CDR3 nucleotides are TGTGCCAGCAGCGAAAATCACCACTATAATTCACCTCTCCACTTT. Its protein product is CASSENHHYNSPLHF.

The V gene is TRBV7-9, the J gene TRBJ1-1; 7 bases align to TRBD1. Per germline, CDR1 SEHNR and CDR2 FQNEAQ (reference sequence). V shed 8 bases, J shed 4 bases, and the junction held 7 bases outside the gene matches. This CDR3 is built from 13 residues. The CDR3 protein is CASQASGGTEAFF. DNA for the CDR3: TGTGCCAGCCAAGCCTCAGGGGGCACTGAAGCTTTCTTT.

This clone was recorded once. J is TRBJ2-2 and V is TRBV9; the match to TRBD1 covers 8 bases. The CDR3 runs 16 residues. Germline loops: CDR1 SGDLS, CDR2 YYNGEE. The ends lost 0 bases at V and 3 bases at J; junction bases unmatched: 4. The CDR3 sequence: CASSVGTGPDTGELFF. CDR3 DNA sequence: TGTGCCAGCAGCGTAGGGACAGGGCCGGACACCGGGGAGCTGTTTTTT.

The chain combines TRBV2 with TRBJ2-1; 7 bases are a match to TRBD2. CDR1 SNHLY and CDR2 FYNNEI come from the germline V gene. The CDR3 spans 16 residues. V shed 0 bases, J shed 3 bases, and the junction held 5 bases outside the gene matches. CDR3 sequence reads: CASSEARSGYYNEQFF. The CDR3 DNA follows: TGTGCCAGCAGTGAAGCGCGTAGCGGGTACTACAATGAGCAGTTCTTC.

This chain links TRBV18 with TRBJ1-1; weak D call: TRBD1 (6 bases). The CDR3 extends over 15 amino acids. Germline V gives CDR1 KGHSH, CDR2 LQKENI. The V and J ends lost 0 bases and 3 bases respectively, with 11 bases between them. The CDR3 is CASSPPEGGHTEAFF. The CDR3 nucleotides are TGTGCCAGCTCACCACCGGAGGGGGGTCACACTGAAGCTTTCTTT.

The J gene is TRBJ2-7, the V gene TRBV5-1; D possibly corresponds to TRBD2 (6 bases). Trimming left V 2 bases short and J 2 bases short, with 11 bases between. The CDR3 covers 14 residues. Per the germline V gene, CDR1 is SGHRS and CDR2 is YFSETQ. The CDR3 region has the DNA TGCGCCAGCAGCTTCGGGACTCTAACCTACGAGCAGTACTTC. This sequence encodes CASSFGTLTYEQYF.

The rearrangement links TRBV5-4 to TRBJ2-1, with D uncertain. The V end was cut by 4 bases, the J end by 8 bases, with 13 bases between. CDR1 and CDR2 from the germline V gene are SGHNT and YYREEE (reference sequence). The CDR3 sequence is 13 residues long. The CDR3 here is CASSATPRDEQFF. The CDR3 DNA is TGTGCCAGCAGCGCAACTCCTAGGGATGAGCAGTTCTTC.

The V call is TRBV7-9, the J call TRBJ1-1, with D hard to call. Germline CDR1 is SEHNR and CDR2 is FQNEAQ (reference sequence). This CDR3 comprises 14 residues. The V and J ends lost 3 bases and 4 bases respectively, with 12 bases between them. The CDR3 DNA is TGTGCCAGCAGCTTGGACGGCGGAGGCACTGAAGCTTTCTTT. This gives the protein CASSLDGGGTEAFF.

The CDR3 DNA sequence: TGCGCCAGCAGCCAAGACGGGACCACAGGGGCCCCCTTCTATGGCTACACCTTC. Amino acids: CASSQDGTTGAPFYGYTF. The chain carries TRBV4-3 and TRBJ1-2, with 7 bases identical to TRBD1. This CDR3 is built from 18 residues. J gave up 4 bases and V 0 bases, and 14 bases lay outside the gene matches. Looked up from germline, CDR1 is LGHNA and CDR2 is YSLEER.

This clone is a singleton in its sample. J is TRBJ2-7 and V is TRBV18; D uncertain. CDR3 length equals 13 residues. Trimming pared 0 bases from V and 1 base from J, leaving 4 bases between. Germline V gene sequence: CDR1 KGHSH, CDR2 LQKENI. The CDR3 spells CASSPPASYEQYV. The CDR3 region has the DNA TGTGCCAGCTCACCACCGGCTTCCTACGAGCAGTACGTC.

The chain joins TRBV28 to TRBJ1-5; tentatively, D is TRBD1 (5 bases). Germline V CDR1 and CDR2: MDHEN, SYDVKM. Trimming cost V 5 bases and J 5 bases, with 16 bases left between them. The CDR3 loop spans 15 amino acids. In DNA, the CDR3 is TGTGCCAGCAGTCCCCATGAGGGGAGAGATCAGCCCCAGCATTTT. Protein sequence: CASSPHEGRDQPQHF.

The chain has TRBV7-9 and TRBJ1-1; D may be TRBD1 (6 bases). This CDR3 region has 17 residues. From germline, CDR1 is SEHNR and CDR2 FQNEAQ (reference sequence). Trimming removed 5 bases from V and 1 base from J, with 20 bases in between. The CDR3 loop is CASSDMRGALWNTEAFF. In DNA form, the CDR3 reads TGTGCCAGCAGCGACATGAGGGGGGCCCTCTGGAACACTGAAGCTTTCTTT.

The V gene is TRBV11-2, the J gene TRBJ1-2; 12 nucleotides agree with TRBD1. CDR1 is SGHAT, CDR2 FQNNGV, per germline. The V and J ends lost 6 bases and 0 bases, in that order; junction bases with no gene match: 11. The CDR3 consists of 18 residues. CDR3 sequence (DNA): TGTGCCAGCAGAACCGGGACAGGGGGCCGCTACGCTAACTATGGCTACACCTTC. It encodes CASRTGTGGRYANYGYTF.

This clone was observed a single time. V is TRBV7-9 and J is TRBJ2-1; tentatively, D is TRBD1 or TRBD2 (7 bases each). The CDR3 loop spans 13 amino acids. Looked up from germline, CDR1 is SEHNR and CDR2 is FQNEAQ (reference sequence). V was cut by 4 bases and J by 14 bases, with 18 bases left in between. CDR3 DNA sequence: TGTGCCAGCAGCTCCTCAGGGGGGGCGGTGGAGTTCTTC. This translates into CASSSSGGAVEFF.

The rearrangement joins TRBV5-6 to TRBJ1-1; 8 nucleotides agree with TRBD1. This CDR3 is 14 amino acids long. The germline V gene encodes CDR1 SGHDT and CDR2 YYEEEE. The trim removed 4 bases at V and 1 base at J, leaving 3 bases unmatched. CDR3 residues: CASSRQGANTEAFF. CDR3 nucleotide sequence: TGTGCCAGCAGCAGGCAGGGGGCGAACACTGAAGCTTTCTTT.

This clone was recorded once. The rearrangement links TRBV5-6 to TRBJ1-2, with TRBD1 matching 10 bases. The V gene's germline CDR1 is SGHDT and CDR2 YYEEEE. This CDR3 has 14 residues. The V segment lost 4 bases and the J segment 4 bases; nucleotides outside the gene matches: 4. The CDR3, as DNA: TGTGCCAGCAGCCCAGGGACAGGGGTCTATGGCTACACCTTC. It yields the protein CASSPGTGVYGYTF.

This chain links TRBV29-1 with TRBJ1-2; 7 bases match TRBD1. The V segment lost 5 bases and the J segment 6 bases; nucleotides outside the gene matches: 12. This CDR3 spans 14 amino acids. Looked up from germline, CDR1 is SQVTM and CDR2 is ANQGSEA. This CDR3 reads CSVLGPSGGDGYTF. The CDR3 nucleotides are TGCAGCGTTTTGGGACCATCAGGGGGGGATGGCTACACCTTC.

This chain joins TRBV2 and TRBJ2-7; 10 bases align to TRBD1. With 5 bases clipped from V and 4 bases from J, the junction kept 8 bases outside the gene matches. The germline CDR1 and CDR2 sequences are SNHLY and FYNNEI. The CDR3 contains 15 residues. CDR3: CASSLAGQGLYEQYF. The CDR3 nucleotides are TGTGCCAGCAGTCTTGCGGGACAGGGGTTATACGAGCAGTACTTC.

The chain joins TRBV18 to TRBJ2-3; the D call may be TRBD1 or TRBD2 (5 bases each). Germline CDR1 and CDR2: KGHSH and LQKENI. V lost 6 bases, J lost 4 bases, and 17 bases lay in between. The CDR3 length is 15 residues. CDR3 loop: CASSLLAMGPDTQYF. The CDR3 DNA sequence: TGTGCCAGCTCCCTTCTAGCTATGGGGCCAGATACGCAGTATTTT.

CDR3 coding DNA: TGTGCCAGCAGCTTAGTAGCAGGGGTGAATTCACCCCTCCACTTT. Translating it yields CASSLVAGVNSPLHF. The chain uses TRBV7-2 and TRBJ1-6; D may be TRBD1 (6 bases). V gave up 1 base and J gave up 7 bases, with 11 bases separating them. The CDR3 has 15 amino acids. Germline CDR1 reads SGHTA; CDR2 reads FQGNSA.